The entry below gives a single T cell receptor beta chain sequence along with its context. The sample is drawn from a study of blood T cell repertoires in COVID-19. About the research overall: PBMCs, B-cell-depleted T cells, or T cells were the source of the cDNA or gDNA that made up the material.

The method was immunoSEQ multiplex PCR; TCRdb's version includes in-frame clones alone and lacks a portion of them. The repertoire holds about 250,000 clones, 80% to 90% seen once, with less than 5% in the top ten. The material sequenced was peripheral blood. The source is a middle-aged woman who had recovered from COVID-19.

In DNA form, the CDR3 reads TGCGCCAGCAGCCAAGGGGCAGGGCGCACCTATAATTCACCCCTCCACTTT. Translation: CASSQGAGRTYNSPLHF. V gene TRBV4-1 combines with J gene TRBJ1-6, with a weak D call TRBD1 (5 bases). The CDR3 extends over 17 amino acids. Germline loops: CDR1 MGHRA, CDR2 YSYEKL. Trimming stripped 1 base from V and 2 bases from J, with 12 bases between.